This TCR beta chain was found in a study of cytomegalovirus exposure and HLA in healthy donors. The PCR contained 60 Vbeta and 13 Jbeta primers. Libraries were prepared by immunoSEQ multiplex PCR; TCRdb keeps only in-frame clonotypes and omits some of them. The sample lists 140,000 to 150,000 clones; 72% were seen once. The specimen sequenced was PBMCs. The receptor was isolated from a man aged 40-49 years in good health and CMV-seronegative.

The CDR3: CSVEDRSSYEQYF. The DNA for the CDR3 is TGCAGCGTTGAGGACAGGAGCTCCTACGAGCAGTACTTC. V and J are TRBV29-1 and TRBJ2-7, with TRBD1 matching over 7 bases. This CDR3 is built from 13 residues. V was clipped by 3 bases and J by 0 bases; unmatched bases: 2. Germline V gene sequence: CDR1 SQVTM, CDR2 ANQGSEA.